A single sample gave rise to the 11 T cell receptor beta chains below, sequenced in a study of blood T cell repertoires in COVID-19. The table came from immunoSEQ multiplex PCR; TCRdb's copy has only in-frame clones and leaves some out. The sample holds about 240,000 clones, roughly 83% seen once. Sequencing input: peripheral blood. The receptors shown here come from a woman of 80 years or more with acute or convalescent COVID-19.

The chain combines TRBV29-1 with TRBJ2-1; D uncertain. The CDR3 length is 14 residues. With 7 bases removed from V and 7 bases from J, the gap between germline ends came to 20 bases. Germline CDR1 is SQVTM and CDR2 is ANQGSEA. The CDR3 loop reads CSAVAGPQENEQFF. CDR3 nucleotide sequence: TGCAGCGCCGTCGCCGGCCCGCAGGAAAATGAGCAGTTCTTC.

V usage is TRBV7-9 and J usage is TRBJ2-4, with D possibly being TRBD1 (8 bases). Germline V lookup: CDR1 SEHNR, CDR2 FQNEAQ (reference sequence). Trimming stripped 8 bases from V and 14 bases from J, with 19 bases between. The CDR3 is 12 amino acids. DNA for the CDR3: TGTGCCAGCCGCCATGGGGGGGGACAGGAGTACTTC. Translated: CASRHGGGQEYF.

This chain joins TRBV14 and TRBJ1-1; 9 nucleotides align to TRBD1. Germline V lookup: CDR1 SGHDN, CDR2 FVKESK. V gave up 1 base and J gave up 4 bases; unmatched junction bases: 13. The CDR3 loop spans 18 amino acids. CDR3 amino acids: CASSQGIGQGRRITEAFF. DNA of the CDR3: TGTGCCAGCAGCCAAGGTATTGGACAGGGGCGCCGGATCACTGAAGCTTTCTTT.

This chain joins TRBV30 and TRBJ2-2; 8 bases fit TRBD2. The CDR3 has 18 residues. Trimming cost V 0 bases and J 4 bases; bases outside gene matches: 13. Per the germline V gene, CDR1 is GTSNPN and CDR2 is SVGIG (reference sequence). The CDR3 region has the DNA TGTGCCTGGAGTGTATTCCCCGCGGGGGGCGGTCGCACCGGGGAGCTGTTTTTT. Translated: CAWSVFPAGGGRTGELFF. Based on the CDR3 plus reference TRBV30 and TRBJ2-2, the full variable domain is SQTIHQWPATLVQPVGSPLSLECTVEGTSNPNLYWYRQAAGRGLQLLFYSVGIGQISSEVPQNLSASRPQDRQFILSSKKLLLSDSGFYLCAWSVFPAGGGRTGELFFGEGSRLTVL.

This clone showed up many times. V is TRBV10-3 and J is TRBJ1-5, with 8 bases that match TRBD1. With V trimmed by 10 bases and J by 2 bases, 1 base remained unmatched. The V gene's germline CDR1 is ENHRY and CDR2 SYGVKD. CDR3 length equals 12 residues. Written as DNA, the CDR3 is TGTGCCACACAGGGGGGCAATCAGCCCCAGCATTTT. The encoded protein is CATQGGNQPQHF.

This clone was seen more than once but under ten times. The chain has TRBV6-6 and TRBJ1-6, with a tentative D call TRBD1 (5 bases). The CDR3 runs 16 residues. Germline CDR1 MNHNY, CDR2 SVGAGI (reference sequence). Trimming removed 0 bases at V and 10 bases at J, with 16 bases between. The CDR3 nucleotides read TGTGCCAGCAGTTACTCGATGGGGGACTTAGGATCACCCCTCCACTTT. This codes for CASSYSMGDLGSPLHF.

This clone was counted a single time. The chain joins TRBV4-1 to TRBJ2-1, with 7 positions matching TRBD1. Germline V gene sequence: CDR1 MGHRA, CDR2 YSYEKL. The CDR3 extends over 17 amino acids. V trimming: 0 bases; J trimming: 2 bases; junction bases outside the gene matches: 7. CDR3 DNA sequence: TGCGCCAGCAGCCAAGATCCGGGCAGGGGGACCTACAATGAGCAGTTCTTC. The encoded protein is CASSQDPGRGTYNEQFF.

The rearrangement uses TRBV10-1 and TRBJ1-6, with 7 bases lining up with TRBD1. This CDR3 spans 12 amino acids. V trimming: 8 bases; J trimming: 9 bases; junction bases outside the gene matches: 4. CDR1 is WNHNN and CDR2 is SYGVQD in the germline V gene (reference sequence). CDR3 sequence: CASAQGGSPLHF. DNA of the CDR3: TGCGCCAGCGCTCAGGGGGGTTCACCCCTCCACTTT.

CDR3 DNA sequence: TGTGCCAGCAGCTACACTTGGGGAGGAGAGACCCAGTACTTC. It translates to CASSYTWGGETQYF. This chain connects TRBV6-5 to TRBJ2-5, with TRBD2 as a possible D gene (6 bases). Germline assignment: CDR1 MNHEY and CDR2 SVGAGI. The CDR3 length is 14 residues. The V end lost 6 bases, the J end lost 4 bases, and 15 bases lay between the germline ends.

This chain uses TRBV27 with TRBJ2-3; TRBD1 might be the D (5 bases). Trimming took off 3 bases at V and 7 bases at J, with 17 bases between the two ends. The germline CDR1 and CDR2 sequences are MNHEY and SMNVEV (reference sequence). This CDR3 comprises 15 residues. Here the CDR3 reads CASSFTKGYGYTQYF. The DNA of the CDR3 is TGTGCCAGCAGTTTCACTAAGGGGTACGGGTATACGCAGTATTTT.

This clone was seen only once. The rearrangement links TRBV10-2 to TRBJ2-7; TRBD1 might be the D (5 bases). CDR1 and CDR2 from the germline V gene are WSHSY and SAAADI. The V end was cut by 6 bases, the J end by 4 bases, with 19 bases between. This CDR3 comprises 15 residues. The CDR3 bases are TGCGCCAGCAGAGGGGCAGGGTTGAATATGTACGAGCAGTACTTC. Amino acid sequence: CASRGAGLNMYEQYF.